This is a list of T cell receptor beta chains from one sample in a study of regulatory T cells in long-lasting Graves disease. TCRdb passed the multiplex PCR reads through MiXCR, listing each CDR3 protein once. Counted here are around 510,000 distinct CDR3 sequences, less than 25% occurring once; the ten biggest clones make up 7.8%. The sequences come from peripheral blood mononuclear cells (PBMCs), collected when the disease was refractory, from a patient treated with antithyroid drugs. All receptors come from a female donor with Graves disease. The CDR3 runs from the conserved cysteine through the conserved F or W. The order of the fields is CDR3 DNA, CDR3 protein, D gene, J gene, clone size, CDR3 length, V gene. The D gene is left open where the match is weak. Some rows mark clone size as missing; the rest say once, few, many or name a class of expanded clone.

DNA: TGTGCCAGTAGTATAAAGGGGGGCCCCTACGAGCAGTACTTC
CDR3: CASSIKGGPYEQYF
D: .
J: TRBJ2-7
size: .
length: 14
V: TRBV19

DNA: TGTGCCAGCAGTTTTTCCCAGACTAATGAAAAACTGTTTTTT
CDR3: CASSFSQTNEKLFF
D: .
J: TRBJ1-4
size: many
length: 14
V: TRBV12-3/TRBV12-4

DNA: TGCGCCAGCAGCGATAGCGGGATGGTATACGAGCAGTACTTC
CDR3: CASSDSGMVYEQYF
D: TRBD2
J: TRBJ2-7
size: .
length: 14
V: TRBV5-1

DNA: TGTGCCAGCAGCTTAGCGGGCCCGGGCACTGAAGCTTTCTTT
CDR3: CASSLAGPGTEAFF
D: .
J: TRBJ1-1
size: many
length: 14
V: TRBV11-2

DNA: TGCAGTCCCTCCCAGGGGTGGAACACTGAAGCTTTCTTT
CDR3: CSPSQGWNTEAFF
D: .
J: TRBJ1-1
size: few
length: 13
V: TRBV20-1

DNA: TGTGCCAGCAGTGCCTTGGCAGGGTCTTACAATGAGCAGTTCTTC
CDR3: CASSALAGSYNEQFF
D: .
J: TRBJ2-1
size: .
length: 15
V: TRBV12-3/TRBV12-4

DNA: TGTGCCATCAGTGGCATACAAACAGGGTTCTCCTACAATGAGCAGTTCTTC
CDR3: CAISGIQTGFSYNEQFF
D: .
J: TRBJ2-1
size: .
length: 17
V: TRBV10-3

DNA: TGTGCCAGCAGTTTCCCTTTCTACAATGAGCAGTTCTTC
CDR3: CASSFPFYNEQFF
D: .
J: TRBJ2-1
size: .
length: 13
V: TRBV2

DNA: TGTGCCAGCAGCTTAGGGGGGATCCCCTACGAGCAGTACTTC
CDR3: CASSLGGIPYEQYF
D: .
J: TRBJ2-7
size: .
length: 14
V: TRBV7-3

DNA: TGTGCCAGCAGCCAAGATGGACCAGGGCTTAATTCACCCCTCCACTTT
CDR3: CASSQDGPGLNSPLHF
D: .
J: TRBJ1-6
size: .
length: 16
V: TRBV4-2

DNA: TGTGCCAGCAGGCTATCAGGGCCCAATCAGCCCCAGCATTTT
CDR3: CASRLSGPNQPQHF
D: .
J: TRBJ1-5
size: many
length: 14
V: TRBV6-1

DNA: TGCAGTGCTAGGGGACTAGGGGATGAGCAGTTCTTC
CDR3: CSARGLGDEQFF
D: TRBD2
J: TRBJ2-1
size: .
length: 12
V: TRBV20-1

DNA: TGTGCCAGCAGACCGAGGACTAGCGGGATTTGGAATGAGCAGTTCTTC
CDR3: CASRPRTSGIWNEQFF
D: TRBD2
J: TRBJ2-1
size: many
length: 16
V: TRBV27

DNA: TGCAGTGCCGAGGGCAGGGGGCAAATCCGCTACGAGCAGTACTTC
CDR3: CSAEGRGQIRYEQYF
D: TRBD1
J: TRBJ2-7
size: many
length: 15
V: TRBV20-1

DNA: TGTGCCAGCAGTTTCGGCCCCATCTACGAGCAGTACTTC
CDR3: CASSFGPIYEQYF
D: .
J: TRBJ2-7
size: many
length: 13
V: TRBV28

DNA: TGCGCCAGCAGCAGGACTAGCGGGAGCCACAGCCAGTACTTC
CDR3: CASSRTSGSHSQYF
D: TRBD2
J: TRBJ2-5
size: few
length: 14
V: TRBV5-1

DNA: TGTGCCAGTAGTATATCTTGGCTGAACACCGGGGAGCTGTTTTTT
CDR3: CASSISWLNTGELFF
D: .
J: TRBJ2-2
size: .
length: 15
V: TRBV19

DNA: TGTGCCAGCAGCCCTCAATTGGGTTACGAGCAGTACTTC
CDR3: CASSPQLGYEQYF
D: .
J: TRBJ2-7
size: .
length: 13
V: TRBV7-9

DNA: TGTGCCAGCAAAGAGGGTGTCTCCTACGAGCAGTACTTC
CDR3: CASKEGVSYEQYF
D: .
J: TRBJ2-7
size: .
length: 13
V: TRBV6-2/TRBV6-3

DNA: TGTGCCAGCAGTTACACGCCAAACTACGAGCAGTACTTC
CDR3: CASSYTPNYEQYF
D: .
J: TRBJ2-7
size: few
length: 13
V: TRBV6-5

DNA: TGTGCCAGTCGACCCCGGGACAGGCAAGGAGGAGCTTTCTTT
CDR3: CASRPRDRQGGAFF
D: TRBD1
J: TRBJ1-1
size: .
length: 14
V: TRBV19

DNA: TGTGCCAGCAGTATTTCGACAGCGCATAGGGGCTACACCTTC
CDR3: CASSISTAHRGYTF
D: .
J: TRBJ1-2
size: few
length: 14
V: TRBV28

DNA: TGTGCCAGTAGTATGACAAGCCCGGTATGGATCGCGGCCTATGGCTACACCTTC
CDR3: CASSMTSPVWIAAYGYTF
D: .
J: TRBJ1-2
size: .
length: 18
V: TRBV19

DNA: TGTGCCAGCAGAGAAACAGGGACTCCTGGAGCTTTCTTT
CDR3: CASRETGTPGAFF
D: .
J: TRBJ1-1
size: many
length: 13
V: TRBV12-3/TRBV12-4